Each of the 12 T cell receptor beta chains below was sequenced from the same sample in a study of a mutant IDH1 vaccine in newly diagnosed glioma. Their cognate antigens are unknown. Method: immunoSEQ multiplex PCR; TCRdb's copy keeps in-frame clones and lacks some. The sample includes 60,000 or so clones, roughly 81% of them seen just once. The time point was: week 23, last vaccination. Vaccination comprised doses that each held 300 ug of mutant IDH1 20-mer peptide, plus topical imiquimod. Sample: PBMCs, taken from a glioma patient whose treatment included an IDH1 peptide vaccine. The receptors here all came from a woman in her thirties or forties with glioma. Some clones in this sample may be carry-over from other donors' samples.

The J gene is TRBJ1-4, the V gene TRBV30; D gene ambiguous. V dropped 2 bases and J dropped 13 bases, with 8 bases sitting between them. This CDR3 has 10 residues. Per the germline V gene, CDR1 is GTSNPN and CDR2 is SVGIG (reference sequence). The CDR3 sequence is CAWSSYRLFF. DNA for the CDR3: TGTGCCTGGAGTTCTTATAGACTGTTTTTT.

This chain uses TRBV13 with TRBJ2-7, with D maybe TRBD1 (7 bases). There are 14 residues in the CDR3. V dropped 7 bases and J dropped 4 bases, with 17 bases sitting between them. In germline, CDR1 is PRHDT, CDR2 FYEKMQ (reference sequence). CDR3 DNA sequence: TGTGCCAGCACCCCAGGAGGGGGCGTTTACGAGCAGTACTTC. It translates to CASTPGGGVYEQYF.

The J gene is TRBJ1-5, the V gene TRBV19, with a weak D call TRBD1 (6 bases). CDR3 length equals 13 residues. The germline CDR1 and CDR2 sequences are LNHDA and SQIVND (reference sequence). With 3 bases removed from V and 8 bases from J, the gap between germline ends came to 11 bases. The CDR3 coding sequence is TGTGCCAGTAGTATTAGGGGGGGTAAGCCCCAGCATTTT. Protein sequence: CASSIRGGKPQHF.

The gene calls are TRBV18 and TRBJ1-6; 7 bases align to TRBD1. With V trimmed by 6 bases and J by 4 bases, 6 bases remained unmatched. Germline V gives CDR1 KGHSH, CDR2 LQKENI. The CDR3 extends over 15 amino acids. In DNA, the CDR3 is TGTGCCAGCTCGTACGGGACAGCTTATAATTCACCCCTCCACTTT. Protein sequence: CASSYGTAYNSPLHF.

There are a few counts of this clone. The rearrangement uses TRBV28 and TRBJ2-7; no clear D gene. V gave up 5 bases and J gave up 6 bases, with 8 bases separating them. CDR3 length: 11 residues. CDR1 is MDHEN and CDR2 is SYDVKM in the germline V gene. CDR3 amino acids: CASSGVGEQYF. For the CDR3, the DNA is TGTGCCAGCAGTGGCGTGGGCGAGCAGTACTTC.

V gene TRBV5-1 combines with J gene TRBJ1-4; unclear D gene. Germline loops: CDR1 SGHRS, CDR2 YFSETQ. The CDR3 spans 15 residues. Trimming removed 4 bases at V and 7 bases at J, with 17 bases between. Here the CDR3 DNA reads TGCGCCAGCAGCCCTTTCGCGGGTTCCGGTGAAAAACTGTTTTTT. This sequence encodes CASSPFAGSGEKLFF.

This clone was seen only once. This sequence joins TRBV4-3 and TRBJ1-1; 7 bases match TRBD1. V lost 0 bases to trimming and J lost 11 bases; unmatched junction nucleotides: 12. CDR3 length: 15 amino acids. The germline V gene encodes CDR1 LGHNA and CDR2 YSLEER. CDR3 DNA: TGCGCCAGCAGCCAAGATAACTTTGAGGGGGCTACGGCTTTCTTT. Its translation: CASSQDNFEGATAFF.

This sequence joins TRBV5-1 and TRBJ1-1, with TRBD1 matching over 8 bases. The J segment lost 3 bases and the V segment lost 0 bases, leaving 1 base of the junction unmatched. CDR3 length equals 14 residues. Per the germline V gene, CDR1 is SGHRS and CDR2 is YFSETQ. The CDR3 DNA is TGCGCCAGCAGCTTGGACAGGGGGGACACTGAAGCTTTCTTT. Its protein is CASSLDRGDTEAFF.

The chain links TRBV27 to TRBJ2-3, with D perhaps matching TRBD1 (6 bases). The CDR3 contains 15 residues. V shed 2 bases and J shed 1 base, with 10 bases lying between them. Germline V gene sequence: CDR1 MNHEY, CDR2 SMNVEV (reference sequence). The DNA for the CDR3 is TGTGCCAGCAGTTTACGGTCAGGGGGCACAGATACGCAGTATTTT. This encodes CASSLRSGGTDTQYF.

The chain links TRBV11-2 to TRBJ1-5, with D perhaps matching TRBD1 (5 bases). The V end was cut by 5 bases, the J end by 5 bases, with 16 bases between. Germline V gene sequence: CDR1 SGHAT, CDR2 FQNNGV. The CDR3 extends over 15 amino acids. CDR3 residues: CASSATGTGHQPQHF. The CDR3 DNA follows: TGTGCCAGCAGCGCTACCGGGACGGGTCATCAGCCCCAGCATTTT.

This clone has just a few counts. This CDR3 reads CASSAADRGNQPQHF. In DNA form, the CDR3 reads TGTGCCAGCAGCGCGGCGGACAGGGGGAATCAGCCCCAGCATTTT. The chain employs TRBV9 and TRBJ1-5; 10 bases are a match to TRBD1. The germline V gene has CDR1 SGDLS and CDR2 YYNGEE. Germline trimming cut 3 bases from V and 4 bases from J; bases unmatched to any gene: 4. The CDR3 is made up of 15 amino acids.

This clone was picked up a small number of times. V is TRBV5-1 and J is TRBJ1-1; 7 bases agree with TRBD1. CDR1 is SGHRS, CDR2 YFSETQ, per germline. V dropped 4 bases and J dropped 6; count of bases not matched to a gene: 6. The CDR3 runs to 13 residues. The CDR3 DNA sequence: TGCGCCAGCAGCCGGACAGGTGGCGCTGAAGCTTTCTTT. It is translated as CASSRTGGAEAFF.